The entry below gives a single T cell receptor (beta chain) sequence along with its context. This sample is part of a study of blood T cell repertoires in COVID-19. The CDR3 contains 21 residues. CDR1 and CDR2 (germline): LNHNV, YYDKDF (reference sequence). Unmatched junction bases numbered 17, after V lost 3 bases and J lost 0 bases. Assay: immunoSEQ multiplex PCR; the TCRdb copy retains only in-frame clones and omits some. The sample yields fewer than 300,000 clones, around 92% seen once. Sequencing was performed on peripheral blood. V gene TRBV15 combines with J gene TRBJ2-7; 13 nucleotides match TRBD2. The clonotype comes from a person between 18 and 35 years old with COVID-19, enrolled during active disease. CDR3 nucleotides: TGTGCCACCAGCAGTGTCCCCTGGGACAGACGGACTAGCGGGAGCTCCTACGAGCAGTACTTC. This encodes CATSSVPWDRRTSGSSYEQYF.